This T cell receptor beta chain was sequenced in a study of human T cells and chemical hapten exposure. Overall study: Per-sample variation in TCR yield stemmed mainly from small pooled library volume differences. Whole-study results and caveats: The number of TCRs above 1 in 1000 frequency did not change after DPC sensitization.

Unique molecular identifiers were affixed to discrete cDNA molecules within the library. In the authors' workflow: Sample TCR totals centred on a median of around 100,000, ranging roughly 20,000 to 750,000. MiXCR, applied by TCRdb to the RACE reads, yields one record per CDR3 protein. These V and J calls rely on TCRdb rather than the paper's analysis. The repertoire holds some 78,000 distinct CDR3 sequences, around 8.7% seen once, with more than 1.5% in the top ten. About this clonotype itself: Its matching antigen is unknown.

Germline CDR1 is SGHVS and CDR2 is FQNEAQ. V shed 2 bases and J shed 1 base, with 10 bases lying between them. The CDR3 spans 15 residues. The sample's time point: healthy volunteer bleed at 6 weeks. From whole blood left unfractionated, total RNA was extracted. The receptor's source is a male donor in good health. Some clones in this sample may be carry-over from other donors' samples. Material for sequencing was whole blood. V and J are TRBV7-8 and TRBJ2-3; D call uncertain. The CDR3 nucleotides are TGTGCCAGCAGCTTAAAGGCAGGAGGCACAGATACGCAGTATTTT. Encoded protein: CASSLKAGGTDTQYF.